The clone carrying this T cell receptor beta chain was seen just once. Methods used by the authors: Nucleated cell number was recorded as an estimate derived from reference gene primer amplification. Measured with immunoSEQ multiplex PCR; TCRdb has only the in-frame clones, and not every one. The V and J calls and clone size are taken from that table; D and trimming were inferred from the DNA. The table lists approximately 72,000 clones, approximately 89% of them singletons. This sample is drawn from a study of blood T cell repertoires in COVID-19. Study in general: Whether acute or convalescent, the COVID-19 samples came from the United States, Italy and Spain. T cells, B-cell-depleted T cells, or PBMCs supplied cDNA or gDNA.

The V and J ends lost 6 bases and 1 base respectively, with 12 bases between them. CDR3 length: 14 amino acids. Germline lookup yields CDR1 MGHDK and CDR2 SYGVNS. The source of this sequence is a woman at least 80 years old with active or convalescent COVID-19. The sequenced sample consisted of peripheral blood. V gene TRBV25-1 combines with J gene TRBJ1-1, with a weak D call TRBD1 (6 bases). The CDR3 sequence is CASRQGGWNTEAFF. The CDR3 DNA reads TGTGCCAGCAGGCAAGGGGGTTGGAACACTGAAGCTTTCTTT.